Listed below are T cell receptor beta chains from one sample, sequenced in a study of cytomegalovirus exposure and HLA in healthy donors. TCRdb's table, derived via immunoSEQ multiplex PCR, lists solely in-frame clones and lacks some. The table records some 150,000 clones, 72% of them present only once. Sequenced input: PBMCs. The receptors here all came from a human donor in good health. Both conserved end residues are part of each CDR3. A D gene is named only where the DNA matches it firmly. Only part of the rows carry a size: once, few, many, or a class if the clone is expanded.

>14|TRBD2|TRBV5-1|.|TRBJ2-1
TGCGCCAGCAGCTTGGGACTAGCGCGCAATGAGCAGTTCTTC
CASSLGLARNEQFF
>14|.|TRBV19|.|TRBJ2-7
TGTGCCGGTAGTCCCCGGGCAGGGGCCTACGAGCAGTACTTC
CAGSPRAGAYEQYF
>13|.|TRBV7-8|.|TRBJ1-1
TGTGCCAGCAGCCCTACCCGATCGACTGAAGCTTTCTTT
CASSPTRSTEAFF
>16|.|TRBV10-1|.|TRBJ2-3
TGCGCCAGCAGTGAGTCGAATCTAGCGAGGACAGATACGCAGTATTTT
CASSESNLARTDTQYF
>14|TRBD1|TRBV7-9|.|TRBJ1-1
TGTGCCAGCAGCTCCCACAGGGGCCAAGGTGAAGCTTTCTTT
CASSSHRGQGEAFF
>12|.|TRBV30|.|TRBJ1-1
TGTGCCTGGAGGGGGCCGGGGGGGGAAACTTTCTTT
CAWRGPGGETFF
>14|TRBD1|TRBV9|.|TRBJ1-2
TGTGCCAGCAGGGATTTACAGGGGCCCTATGGCTACACCTTC
CASRDLQGPYGYTF
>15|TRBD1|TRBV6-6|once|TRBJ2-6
TGTGCCAGCAGCCGACAGGGGGTGGGGGCCAACGTCCTGACTTTC
CASSRQGVGANVLTF
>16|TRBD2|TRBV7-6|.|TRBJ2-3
TGTGCCAGCAGCTTAGCGGAGCGGGGGGGCGGAGATACGCAGTATTTT
CASSLAERGGGDTQYF
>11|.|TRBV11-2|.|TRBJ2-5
TGTGCCAGCAGCGCTACAGGGACCCAGTACTTC
CASSATGTQYF
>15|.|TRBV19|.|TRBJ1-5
TGTGCCAGTAGTATAGAAGGGGCAGGCAATCAGCCCCAGCATTTT
CASSIEGAGNQPQHF
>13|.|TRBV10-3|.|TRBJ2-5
TGTGCCATCAGTGAGTCGACGGGGGAGACCCAGTACTTC
CAISESTGETQYF
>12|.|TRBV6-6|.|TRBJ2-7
TGTGCCAGCAGTTACGATACCTACGAGCAGTACTTC
CASSYDTYEQYF
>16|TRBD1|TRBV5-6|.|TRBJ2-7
TGTGCCAGCAGCTGGGGGACAGGGACCTTATCCTACGAGCAGTACTTC
CASSWGTGTLSYEQYF
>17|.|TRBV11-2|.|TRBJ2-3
TGTGCCAGCAGCTTAGGTCTAGGCCAACTAAGCGCAGATACGCAGTATTTT
CASSLGLGQLSADTQYF
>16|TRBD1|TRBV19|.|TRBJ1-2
TGTGCCAGTATCACCAACCGGGACAGGGGGAACTATGGCTACACCTTC
CASITNRDRGNYGYTF
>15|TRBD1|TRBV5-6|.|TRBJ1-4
TGTGCCAGCAGCTCGGACAGGGGGCCTGGAGAAAAACTGTTTTTT
CASSSDRGPGEKLFF
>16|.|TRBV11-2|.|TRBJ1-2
TGTGCCAGCAGCCCAACCGCCAGGGGTCCCACCTATGGCTACACCTTC
CASSPTARGPTYGYTF
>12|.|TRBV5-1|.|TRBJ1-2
TGCGCCAGCAGCTTGGACAGAAACGGCTACACCTTC
CASSLDRNGYTF
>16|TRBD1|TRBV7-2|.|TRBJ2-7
TGTGCCAGCAGCTCACGGGACAGGGTAGACTCCTACGAGCAGTACTTC
CASSSRDRVDSYEQYF
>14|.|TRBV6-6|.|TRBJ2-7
TGTGCCAGCAGTTACTCGGGGGGTGGATACGAGCAGTACTTC
CASSYSGGGYEQYF
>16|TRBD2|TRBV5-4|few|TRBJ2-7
TGTGCCAGCAGCCCCCGGGGGGGGGCCAGCTCCTACGAGCAGTACTTC
CASSPRGGASSYEQYF
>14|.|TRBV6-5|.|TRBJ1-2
TGTGCCAGCAGCCCCGCGGACAGATACTATGGCTACACCTTC
CASSPADRYYGYTF
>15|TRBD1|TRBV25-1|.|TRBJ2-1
TGTGCCAGCAGTGCCCGGGACAGGTCCTACAATGAGCAGTTCTTC
CASSARDRSYNEQFF
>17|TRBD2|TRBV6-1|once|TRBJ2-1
TGTGCCAGCAGTGAAACCCAGCGGGGGGCGTCCTACAATGAGCAGTTCTTC
CASSETQRGASYNEQFF
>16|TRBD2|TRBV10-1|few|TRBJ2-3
TGCGCCAGCGTGGCTTCGCGGGGGGATGGCTTAGATACGCAGTATTTT
CASVASRGDGLDTQYF
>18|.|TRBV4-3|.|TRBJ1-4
TGCGCCAGCAGCCAAGGAGACATAGTTACTGCAACTAATGAAAAACTGTTTTTT
CASSQGDIVTATNEKLFF
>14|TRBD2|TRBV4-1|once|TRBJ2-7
TGCGCCAGCAGCTCCCTAGCGGGTCCCTACGAGCAGTACTTC
CASSSLAGPYEQYF
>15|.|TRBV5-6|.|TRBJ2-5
TGTGCCAGCAGCGGATCTAGGACAGCCCAAGAGACCCAGTACTTC
CASSGSRTAQETQYF
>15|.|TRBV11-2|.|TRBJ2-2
TGTGCCAGCAGCTTAGTTATTGGGGGGACCGGGGAGCTGTTTTTT
CASSLVIGGTGELFF
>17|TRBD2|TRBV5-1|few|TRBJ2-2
TGCGCCAGCAGCTTGAGTAGCGGGGGGGCTACTACCGGGGAGCTGTTTTTT
CASSLSSGGATTGELFF
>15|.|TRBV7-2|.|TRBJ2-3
TGTGCCAGCAGCGTCCGGGACTCCGCGTTTGATACGCAGTATTTT
CASSVRDSAFDTQYF
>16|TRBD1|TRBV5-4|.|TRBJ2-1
TGTGCCAGCAGCTCGTTGACAGGGGGCTTTACGAATGAGCAGTTCTTC
CASSSLTGGFTNEQFF
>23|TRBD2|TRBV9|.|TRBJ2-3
TGTGCCAGCAGCGTTCTCTACCTAGGGGGACTAGCGGGGGGTCGCTTTAGCACAGATACGCAGTATTTT
CASSVLYLGGLAGGRFSTDTQYF
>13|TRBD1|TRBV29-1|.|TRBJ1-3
TGCAGCGTTGGGGACAGCTCTGGAAACACCATATATTTT
CSVGDSSGNTIYF
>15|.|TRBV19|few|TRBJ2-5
TGTGCCAGTAGTCGTACAGGGAGATACCAAGAGACCCAGTACTTC
CASSRTGRYQETQYF
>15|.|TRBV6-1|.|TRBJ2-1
TGTGCCAGCAGCCCTATGCGGGGTACCTACAATGAGCAGTTCTTC
CASSPMRGTYNEQFF
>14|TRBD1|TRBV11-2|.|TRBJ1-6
TGTGCCAGCAGCATGGAGGGGGCATTCTCACCCCTCCACTTT
CASSMEGAFSPLHF
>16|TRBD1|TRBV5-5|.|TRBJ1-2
TGTGCCAGCAGCTGGGGCAGGGGGCTAATAAGGGGCGGCTACACCTTC
CASSWGRGLIRGGYTF
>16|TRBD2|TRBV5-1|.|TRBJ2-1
TGCGCCAGCAGCGGTGGGGCACGGGGGGGTGTCAATGAGCAGTTCTTC
CASSGGARGGVNEQFF
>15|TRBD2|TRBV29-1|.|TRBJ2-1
TGCAGCGTTCAGGGCTGGACTAGCGCCTACAATGAGCAGTTCTTC
CSVQGWTSAYNEQFF
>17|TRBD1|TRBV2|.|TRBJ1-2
TGTGCCAGCAGTCCCTGGAACCTGGACAGGGTTCCGGACGGCTACACCTTC
CASSPWNLDRVPDGYTF
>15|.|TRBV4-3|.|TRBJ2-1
TGCGCCAGCAGCCAAGAGGACAGCTCCTACAATGAGCAGTTCTTC
CASSQEDSSYNEQFF
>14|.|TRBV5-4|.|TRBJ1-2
TGTGCCAGCAGCTTGGGACGACAAGGGGATGGCTACACTTTC
CASSLGRQGDGYTF
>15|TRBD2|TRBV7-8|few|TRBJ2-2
TGTGCCAGCAGCTTACTAGCGGGGTGGACCGGGGAGCTGTTTTTT
CASSLLAGWTGELFF
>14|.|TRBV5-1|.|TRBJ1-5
TGCGCCAGCAGCTTGTGGGGTAGCGGGCAGCCCCAGCATTTT
CASSLWGSGQPQHF
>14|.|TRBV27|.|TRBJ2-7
TGTGCCAGCAGTCCGCGTTGGGGGGTGCACGAGCAGTACTTC
CASSPRWGVHEQYF
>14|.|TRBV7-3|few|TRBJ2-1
TGTGCCAGCAGCTTAGCAGGAATGGGTAATGAGCAGTTCTTC
CASSLAGMGNEQFF
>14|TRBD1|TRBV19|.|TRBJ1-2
TGTGCCAGTAGTAGCGGGCAGGGGGCTTATGGCTACACCTTC
CASSSGQGAYGYTF
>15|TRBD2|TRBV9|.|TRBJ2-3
TGTGCCAGCAGCGCGCGGGGGGGCGAAACAGATACGCAGTATTTT
CASSARGGETDTQYF
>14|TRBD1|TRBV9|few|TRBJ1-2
TGTGCCAGCAGCGTAGACGACAGGGGAGGTGGCTACACCTTC
CASSVDDRGGGYTF
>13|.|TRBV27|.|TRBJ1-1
TGTGCCAGCAGTTTACAGGGTTTTACTGAAGCTTTCTTT
CASSLQGFTEAFF
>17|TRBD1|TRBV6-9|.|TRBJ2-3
TGTGCCAGCAGCACCCCCCCACAGGGGCCTGGCACAGATACGCAGTATTTT
CASSTPPQGPGTDTQYF
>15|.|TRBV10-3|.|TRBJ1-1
TGTGCCATCGCGATGCGGGGGGCAAAGGACACTGAAGCTTTCTTT
CAIAMRGAKDTEAFF
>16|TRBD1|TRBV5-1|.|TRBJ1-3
TGCGCCAGCAGCTCACGGACAGGAGCTCCTAAAAACACCATATATTTT
CASSSRTGAPKNTIYF
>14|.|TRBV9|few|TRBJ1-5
TGTGCCAGCAGCGTAGGACATAGCAATCAGCCCCAGCATTTT
CASSVGHSNQPQHF
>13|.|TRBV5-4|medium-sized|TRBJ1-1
TGTGCCAGCAGCTCCTCCCCCGTCACTGAAGCTTTCTTT
CASSSSPVTEAFF
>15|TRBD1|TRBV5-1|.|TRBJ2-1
TGCGCCAGCAGCCTCCAGACAGGGGGCGAGGATGAGCAGTTCTTC
CASSLQTGGEDEQFF